This T cell receptor (beta chain) was observed in a study of identical twins. MiXCR, applied by TCRdb to the 5' RACE reads, yields one record per CDR3 protein. The sample comprises around 1.7 million distinct CDR3 sequences, under 35% of which are singletons, and 0.25% to 0.3% rests with the top ten. The sequence derives from a newborn girl in good health. Sequenced: cord blood.

The CDR3: CASSAPRQGSTGELFF. Written as DNA, the CDR3 is TGTGCCAGCAGTGCCCCAAGACAGGGAAGCACCGGGGAGCTGTTTTTT. V is TRBV6-6 and J is TRBJ2-2, with 7 bases aligning to TRBD1. Per germline, CDR1 MNHNY and CDR2 SVGAGI (reference sequence). J was trimmed by 4 bases and V by 5 bases; bases with no gene match: 10. The length of the CDR3 is 16 residues.